This T cell receptor (beta chain) was obtained from a study of shared clonotypes between healthy human individuals. Data came from immunoSEQ multiplex PCR; TCRdb stores just in-frame clones and leaves some out. Among more than 150,000 clones listed, approximately 61% were seen once. In its sample, this clone was seen many times. Germline V gene lookup returns CDR1 SGHTS and CDR2 YDEGEE. The ends were cut back, 0 bases at V and 0 bases at J, with 13 bases in the middle. The CDR3 spans 16 residues. This chain links TRBV5-8 with TRBJ2-7; D gene unclear. The source is a man aged 30 to 45 in good health. The specimen was memory CD4+ T cells sorted from blood. Regarding subset: CD45RA-negative fraction. This CDR3 is CASSLGPLRSSYEQYF. In DNA form, the CDR3 reads TGTGCCAGCAGCTTGGGACCGCTGAGGAGCTCCTACGAGCAGTACTTC.